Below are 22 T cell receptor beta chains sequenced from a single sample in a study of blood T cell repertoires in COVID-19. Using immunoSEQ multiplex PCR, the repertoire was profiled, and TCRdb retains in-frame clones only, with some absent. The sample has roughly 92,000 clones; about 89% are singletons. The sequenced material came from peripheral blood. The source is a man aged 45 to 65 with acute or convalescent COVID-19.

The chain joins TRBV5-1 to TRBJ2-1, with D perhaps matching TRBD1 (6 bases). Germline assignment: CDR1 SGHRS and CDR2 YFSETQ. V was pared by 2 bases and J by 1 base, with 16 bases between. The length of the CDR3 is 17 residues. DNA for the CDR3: TGCGCCAGCAGCTTAGGCACGACAGGCTTATCCTACAATGAGCAGTTCTTC. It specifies CASSLGTTGLSYNEQFF.

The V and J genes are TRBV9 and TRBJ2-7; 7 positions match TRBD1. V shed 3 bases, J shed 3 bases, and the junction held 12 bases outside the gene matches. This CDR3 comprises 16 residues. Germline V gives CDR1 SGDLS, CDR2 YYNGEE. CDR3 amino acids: CASSAVVGQKIYEQYF. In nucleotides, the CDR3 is TGTGCCAGCAGCGCAGTAGTGGGACAGAAGATCTACGAGCAGTACTTC. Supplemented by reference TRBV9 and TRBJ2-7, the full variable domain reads DSGVTQTPKHLITATGQRVTLRCSPRSGDLSVYWYQQSLDQGLQFLIQYYNGEERAKGNILERFSAQQFPDLHSELNLSSLELGDSALYFCASSAVVGQKIYEQYFGPGTRLTVT.

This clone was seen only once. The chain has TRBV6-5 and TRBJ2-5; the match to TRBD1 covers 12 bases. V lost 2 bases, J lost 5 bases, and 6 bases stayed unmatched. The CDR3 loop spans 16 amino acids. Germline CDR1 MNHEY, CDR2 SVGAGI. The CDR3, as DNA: TGTGCCAGCAGTTACGGGACAGGGGGCGCGTTGGAGACCCAGTACTTC. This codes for CASSYGTGGALETQYF.

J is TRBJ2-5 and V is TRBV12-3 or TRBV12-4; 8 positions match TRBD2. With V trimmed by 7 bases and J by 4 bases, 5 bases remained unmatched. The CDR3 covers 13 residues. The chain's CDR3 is CASTVAGGETQYF. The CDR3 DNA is TGTGCCAGCACTGTCGCGGGAGGAGAGACCCAGTACTTC.

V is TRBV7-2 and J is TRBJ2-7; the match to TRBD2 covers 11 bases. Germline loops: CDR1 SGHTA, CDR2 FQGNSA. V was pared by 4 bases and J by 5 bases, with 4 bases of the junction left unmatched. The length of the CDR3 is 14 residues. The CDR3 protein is CASSSRLAGHEQYF. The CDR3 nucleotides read TGTGCCAGCAGCTCCCGACTAGCGGGACACGAGCAGTACTTC.

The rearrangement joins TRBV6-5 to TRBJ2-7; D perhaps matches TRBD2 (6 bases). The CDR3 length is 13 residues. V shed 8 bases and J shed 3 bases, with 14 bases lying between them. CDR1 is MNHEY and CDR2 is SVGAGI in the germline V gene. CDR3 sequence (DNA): TGTGCCAGCGGAGGAGGGACTGACTACGAGCAGTACTTC. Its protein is CASGGGTDYEQYF.

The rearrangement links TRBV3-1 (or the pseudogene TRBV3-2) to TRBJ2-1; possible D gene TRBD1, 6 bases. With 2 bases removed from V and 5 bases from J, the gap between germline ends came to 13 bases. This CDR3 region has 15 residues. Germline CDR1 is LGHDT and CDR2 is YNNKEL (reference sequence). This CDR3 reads CASSQFLGGNNEQFF. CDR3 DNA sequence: TGTGCCAGCAGCCAATTCCTTGGGGGCAACAATGAGCAGTTCTTC.

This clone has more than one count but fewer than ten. CDR3: CASSSSTAFGNSPLHF. CDR3 bases: TGTGCCAGCAGTTCCTCCACAGCCTTTGGTAATTCACCCCTCCACTTT. The rearrangement joins TRBV7-6 to TRBJ1-6; D is undetermined. The CDR3 sequence is 16 residues long. From germline, CDR1 is SGHVS and CDR2 FNYEAQ. Trimming took 6 bases from V and 6 from J, leaving 18 bases between them.

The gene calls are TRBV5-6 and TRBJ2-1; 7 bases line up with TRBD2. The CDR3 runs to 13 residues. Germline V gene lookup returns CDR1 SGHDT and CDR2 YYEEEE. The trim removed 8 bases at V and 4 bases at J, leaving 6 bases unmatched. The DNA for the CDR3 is TGTGCCAGTACCCTAGCGGTATACAATGAGCAGTTCTTC. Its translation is CASTLAVYNEQFF. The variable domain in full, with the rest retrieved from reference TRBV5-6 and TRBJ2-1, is DAGVTQSPTHLIKTRGQQVTLRCSPKSGHDTVSWYQQALGQGPQFIFQYYEEEERQRGNFPDRFSGHQFPNYSSELNVNALLLGDSALYLCASTLAVYNEQFFGPGTRLTVL.

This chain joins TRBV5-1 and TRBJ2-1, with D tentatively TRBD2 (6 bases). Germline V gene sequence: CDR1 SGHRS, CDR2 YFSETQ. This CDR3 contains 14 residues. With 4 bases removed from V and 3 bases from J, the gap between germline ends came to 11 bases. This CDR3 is CASSLPGLYNEQFF. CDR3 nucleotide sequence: TGCGCCAGCAGCCTACCGGGACTCTACAATGAGCAGTTCTTC.

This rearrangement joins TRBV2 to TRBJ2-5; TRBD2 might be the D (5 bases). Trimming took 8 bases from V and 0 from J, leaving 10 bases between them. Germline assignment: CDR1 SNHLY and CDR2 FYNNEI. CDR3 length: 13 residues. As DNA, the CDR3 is TGTGCCAGCTTACTAGTAGACCAAGAGACCCAGTACTTC. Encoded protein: CASLLVDQETQYF.

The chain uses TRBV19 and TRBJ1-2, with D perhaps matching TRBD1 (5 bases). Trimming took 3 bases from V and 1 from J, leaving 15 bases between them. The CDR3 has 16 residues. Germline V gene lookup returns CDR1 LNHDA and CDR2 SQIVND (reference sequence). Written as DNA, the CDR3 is TGTGCCAGTAGTATTGGGGCCTTGGGGGGTAACTATGGCTACACCTTC. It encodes CASSIGALGGNYGYTF.

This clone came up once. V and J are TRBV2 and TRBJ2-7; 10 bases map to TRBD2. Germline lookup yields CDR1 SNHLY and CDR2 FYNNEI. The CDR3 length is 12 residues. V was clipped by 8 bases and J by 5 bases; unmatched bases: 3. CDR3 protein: CASRLAGDEQYF. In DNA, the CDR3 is TGTGCCAGCCGGCTAGCGGGAGACGAGCAGTACTTC.

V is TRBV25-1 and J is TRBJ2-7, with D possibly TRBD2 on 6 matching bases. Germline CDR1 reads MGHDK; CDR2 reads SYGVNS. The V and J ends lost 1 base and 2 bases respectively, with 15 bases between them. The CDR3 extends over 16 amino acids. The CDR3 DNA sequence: TGTGCCAGCAGTGAATCCCTAGCGTGGGTCACCTACGAGCAGTACTTC. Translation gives CASSESLAWVTYEQYF.

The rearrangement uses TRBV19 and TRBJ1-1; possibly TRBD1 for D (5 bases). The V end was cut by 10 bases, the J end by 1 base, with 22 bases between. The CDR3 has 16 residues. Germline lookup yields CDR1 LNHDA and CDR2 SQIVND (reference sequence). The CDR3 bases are TGTGCCACCGACTGGGCGGGGGTTCGGAAGAACACTGAAGCTTTCTTT. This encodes CATDWAGVRKNTEAFF.

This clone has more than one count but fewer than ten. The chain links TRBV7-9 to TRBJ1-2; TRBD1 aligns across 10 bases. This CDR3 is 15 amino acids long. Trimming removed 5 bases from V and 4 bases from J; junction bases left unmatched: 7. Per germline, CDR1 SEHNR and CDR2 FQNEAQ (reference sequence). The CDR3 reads CASSPDRGHGYGYTF. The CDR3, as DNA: TGTGCCAGCAGCCCCGACAGGGGGCATGGCTATGGCTACACCTTC.

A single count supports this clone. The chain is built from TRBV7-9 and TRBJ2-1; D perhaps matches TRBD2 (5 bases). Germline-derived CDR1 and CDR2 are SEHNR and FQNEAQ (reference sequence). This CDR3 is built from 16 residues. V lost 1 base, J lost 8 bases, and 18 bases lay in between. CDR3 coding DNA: TGTGCCAGCAGCTTAGAAGGCTGGCCTAGCAAACATGAGCAGTTCTTC. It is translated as CASSLEGWPSKHEQFF.

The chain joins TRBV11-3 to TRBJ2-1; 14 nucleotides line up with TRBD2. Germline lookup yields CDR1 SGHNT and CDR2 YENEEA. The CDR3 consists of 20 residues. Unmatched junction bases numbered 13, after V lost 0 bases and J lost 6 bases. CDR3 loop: CASSLDHRGTSGRRSNEQFF. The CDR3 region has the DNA TGTGCCAGCAGCTTAGATCATAGGGGGACTAGCGGGAGACGGAGCAATGAGCAGTTCTTC.

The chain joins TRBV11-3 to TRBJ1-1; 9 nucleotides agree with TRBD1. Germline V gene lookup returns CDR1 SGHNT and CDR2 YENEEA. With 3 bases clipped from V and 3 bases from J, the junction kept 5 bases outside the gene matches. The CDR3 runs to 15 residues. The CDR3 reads CASSFRDRVYTEAFF. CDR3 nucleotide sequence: TGTGCCAGCAGCTTCCGGGACAGGGTATACACTGAAGCTTTCTTT.

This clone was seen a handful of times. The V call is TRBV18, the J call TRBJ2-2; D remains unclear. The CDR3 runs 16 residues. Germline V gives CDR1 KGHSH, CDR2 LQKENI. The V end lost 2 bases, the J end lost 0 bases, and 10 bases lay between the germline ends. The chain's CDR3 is CASSPNSITNTGELFF. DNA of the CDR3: TGTGCCAGCTCACCAAACAGCATAACGAACACCGGGGAGCTGTTTTTT.

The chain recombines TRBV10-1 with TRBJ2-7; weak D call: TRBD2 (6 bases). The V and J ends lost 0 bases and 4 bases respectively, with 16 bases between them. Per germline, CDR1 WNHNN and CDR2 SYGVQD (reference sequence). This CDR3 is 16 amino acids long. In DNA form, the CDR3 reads TGCGCCAGCAGTGAGTCCTCAGGAGGTGCGGGGTACGAGCAGTACTTC. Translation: CASSESSGGAGYEQYF.

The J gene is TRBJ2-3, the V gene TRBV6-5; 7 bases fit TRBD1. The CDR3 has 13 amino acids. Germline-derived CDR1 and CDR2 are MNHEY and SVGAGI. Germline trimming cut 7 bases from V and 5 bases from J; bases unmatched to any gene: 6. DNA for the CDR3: TGTGCCAGCACCAACCCAGGGGGAGATACGCAGTATTTT. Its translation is CASTNPGGDTQYF.